This T cell receptor beta chain appears in the sequencing data of a study of blood T cell repertoires in COVID-19. Study-level information: Sources were T cells, B-cell-depleted T cells, or PBMCs; the material itself was cDNA or gDNA.

This CDR3 has 15 residues. Germline CDR1 is SGHAT and CDR2 is FQNNGV. Deletions cut 1 base from V and 5 bases from J, with 12 bases between. Original data processing: Quantification of nucleated cells was approximated via reference gene primer amplification. The assay was immunoSEQ multiplex PCR, and TCRdb's table has in-frame clones only and misses some. V and J calls plus clone size are reproduced from that table; the DNA served to infer D and trimming. This sample has about 120,000 clones, with around 87% found just once. The chain combines TRBV11-2 with TRBJ2-1, with unresolved D. The receptor comes from a man in his 70s with active or convalescent COVID-19. Material for sequencing was peripheral blood. The CDR3 loop is CASSLVVVLNNEQFF. The CDR3 DNA follows: TGTGCCAGCAGCTTAGTAGTGGTATTAAACAATGAGCAGTTCTTC.